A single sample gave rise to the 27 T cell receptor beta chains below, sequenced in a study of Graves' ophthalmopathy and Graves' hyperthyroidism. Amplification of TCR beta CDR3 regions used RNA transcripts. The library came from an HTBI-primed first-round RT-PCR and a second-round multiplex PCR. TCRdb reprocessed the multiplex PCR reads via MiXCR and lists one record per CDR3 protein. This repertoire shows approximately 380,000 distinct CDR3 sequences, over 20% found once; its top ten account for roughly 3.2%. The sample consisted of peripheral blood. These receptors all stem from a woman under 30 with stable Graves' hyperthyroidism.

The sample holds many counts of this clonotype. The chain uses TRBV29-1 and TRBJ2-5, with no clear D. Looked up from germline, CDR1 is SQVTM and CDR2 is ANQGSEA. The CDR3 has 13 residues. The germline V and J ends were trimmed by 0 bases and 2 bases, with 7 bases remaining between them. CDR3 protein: CSVEEGRQETQYF. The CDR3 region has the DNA TGCAGCGTTGAAGAGGGCAGGCAAGAGACCCAGTACTTC.

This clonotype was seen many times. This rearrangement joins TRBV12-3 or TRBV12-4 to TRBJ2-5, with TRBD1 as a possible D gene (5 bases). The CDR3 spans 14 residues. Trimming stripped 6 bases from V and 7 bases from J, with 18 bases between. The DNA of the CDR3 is TGTGCCAGCAGCCCGAAGGTAGGGGTTGCGACCCAGTACTTC. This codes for CASSPKVGVATQYF.

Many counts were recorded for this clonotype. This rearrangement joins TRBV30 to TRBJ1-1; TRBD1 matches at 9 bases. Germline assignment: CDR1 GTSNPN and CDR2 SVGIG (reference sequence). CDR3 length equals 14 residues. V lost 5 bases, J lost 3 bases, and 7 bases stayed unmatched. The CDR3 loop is CAWQQGARDTEAFF. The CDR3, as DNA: TGTGCCTGGCAACAGGGGGCGAGGGACACTGAAGCTTTCTTT.

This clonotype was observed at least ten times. In DNA form, the CDR3 reads TGCAGTGCTAGCCGGGGACTAGCGGGAGGAGAGACCCAGTACTTC. Its protein is CSASRGLAGGETQYF. The rearrangement links TRBV20-1 to TRBJ2-5, with 15 bases matching TRBD2. Trimming cost V 3 bases and J 4 bases; bases outside gene matches: 3. The CDR3 runs to 15 residues. The germline V gene encodes CDR1 DFQATT and CDR2 SNEGSKA (reference sequence).

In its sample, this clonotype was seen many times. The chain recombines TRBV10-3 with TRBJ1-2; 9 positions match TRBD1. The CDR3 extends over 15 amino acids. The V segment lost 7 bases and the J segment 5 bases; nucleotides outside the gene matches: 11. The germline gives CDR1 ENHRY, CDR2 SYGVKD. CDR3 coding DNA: TGTGCCATCACCGGGGGATGGACAGGGGATTATGGCTACACCTTC. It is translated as CAITGGWTGDYGYTF.

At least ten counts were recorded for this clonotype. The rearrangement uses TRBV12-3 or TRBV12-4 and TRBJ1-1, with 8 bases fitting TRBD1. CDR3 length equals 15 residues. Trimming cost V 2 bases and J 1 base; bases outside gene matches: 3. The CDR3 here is CASSLRTGTNTEAFF. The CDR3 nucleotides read TGTGCCAGCAGTTTAAGGACAGGGACGAACACTGAAGCTTTCTTT.

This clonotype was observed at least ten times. As DNA, the CDR3 is TGTGCCAGCAGCAGTCGGACAGGGGGCGGTTCACCCCTCCACTTT. It codes for CASSSRTGGGSPLHF. The chain has TRBV2 and TRBJ1-6; the match to TRBD1 covers 11 bases. Germline values: CDR1 SNHLY, CDR2 FYNNEI. CDR3 length: 15 amino acids. V lost 6 bases and J lost 9; bases outside the gene matches: 7.

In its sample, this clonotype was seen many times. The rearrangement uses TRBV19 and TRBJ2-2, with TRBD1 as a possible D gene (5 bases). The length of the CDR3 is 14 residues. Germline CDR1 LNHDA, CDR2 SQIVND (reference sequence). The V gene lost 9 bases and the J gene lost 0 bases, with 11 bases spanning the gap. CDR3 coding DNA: TGTGCCAGCCTCCAGGGCACGAACACCGGGGAGCTGTTTTTT. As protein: CASLQGTNTGELFF. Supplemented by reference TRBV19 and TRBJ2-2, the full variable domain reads DGGITQSPKYLFRKEGQNVTLSCEQNLNHDAMYWYRQDPGQGLRLIYYSQIVNDFQKGDIAEGYSVSREKKESFPLTVTSAQKNPTAFYLCASLQGTNTGELFFGEGSRLTVL.

CDR3 nucleotides: TGTGCCAGTAGTAGAACCGGGACAGTAAGCAATCAGCCCCAGCATTTT. Amino acid sequence: CASSRTGTVSNQPQHF. This sequence joins TRBV19 and TRBJ1-5, with TRBD1 identical over 7 bases. CDR3 size: 16 residues. Trimming cost V 4 bases and J 1 base; bases outside gene matches: 7. The germline V gene has CDR1 LNHDA and CDR2 SQIVND (reference sequence). Based on the CDR3 plus reference TRBV19 and TRBJ1-5, the full variable domain is DGGITQSPKYLFRKEGQNVTLSCEQNLNHDAMYWYRQDPGQGLRLIYYSQIVNDFQKGDIAEGYSVSREKKESFPLTVTSAQKNPTAFYLCASSRTGTVSNQPQHFGDGTRLSIL.

In DNA form, the CDR3 reads TGTGCCAGCAATCTTAGCGGGAGGGCCGGTGGGACCCAGTACTTC. Its translation: CASNLSGRAGGTQYF. The chain is built from TRBV6-1 and TRBJ2-5; 11 bases fit TRBD2. CDR1 is MNHNS, CDR2 SASEGT, per germline. With 7 bases clipped from V and 7 bases from J, the junction kept 11 bases outside the gene matches. The CDR3 length is 15 residues.

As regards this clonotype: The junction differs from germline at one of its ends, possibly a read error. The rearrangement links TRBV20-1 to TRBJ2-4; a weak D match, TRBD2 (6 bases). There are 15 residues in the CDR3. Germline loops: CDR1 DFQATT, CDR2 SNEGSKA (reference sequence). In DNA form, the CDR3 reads TGCAGTGCGAGACGGGGGACCTCGGCCAAAAACATTAAGTACTTC. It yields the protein CSARRGTSAKNIKYF.

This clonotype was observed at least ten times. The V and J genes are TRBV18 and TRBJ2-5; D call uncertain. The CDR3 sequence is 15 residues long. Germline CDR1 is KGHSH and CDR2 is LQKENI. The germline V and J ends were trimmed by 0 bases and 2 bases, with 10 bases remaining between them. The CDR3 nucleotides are TGTGCCAGCTCACCACCGAGTCTATTACAAGAGACCCAGTACTTC. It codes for CASSPPSLLQETQYF.

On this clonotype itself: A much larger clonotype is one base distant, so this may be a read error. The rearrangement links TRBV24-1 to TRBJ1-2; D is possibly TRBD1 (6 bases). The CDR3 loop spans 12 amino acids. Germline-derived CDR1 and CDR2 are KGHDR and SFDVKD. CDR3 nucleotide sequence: TGTGCCACCAGTGATACAGGGAGAGGCTACAGCTTC. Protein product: CATSDTGRGYSF.

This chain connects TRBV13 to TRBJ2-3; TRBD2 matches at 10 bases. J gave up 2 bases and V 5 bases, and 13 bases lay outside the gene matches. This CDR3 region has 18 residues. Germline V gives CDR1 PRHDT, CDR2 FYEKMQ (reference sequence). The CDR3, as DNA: TGTGCCAGCAGCGGGGAAAGGACTAGCGGAGCCCCCACAGATACGCAGTATTTT. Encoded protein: CASSGERTSGAPTDTQYF.

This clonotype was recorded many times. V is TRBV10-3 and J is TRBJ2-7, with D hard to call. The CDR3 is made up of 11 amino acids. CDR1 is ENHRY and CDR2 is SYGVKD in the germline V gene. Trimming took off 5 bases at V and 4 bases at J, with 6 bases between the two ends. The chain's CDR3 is CAISTGYEQYF. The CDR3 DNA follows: TGTGCCATCAGTACGGGTTACGAGCAGTACTTC.

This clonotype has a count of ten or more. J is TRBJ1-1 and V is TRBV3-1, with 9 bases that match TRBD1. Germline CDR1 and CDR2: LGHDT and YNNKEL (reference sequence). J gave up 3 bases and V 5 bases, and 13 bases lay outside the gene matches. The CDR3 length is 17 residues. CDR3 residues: CASSTRDRARAYTEAFF. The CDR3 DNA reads TGTGCCAGCAGCACCCGGGACAGGGCAAGGGCCTACACTGAAGCTTTCTTT.

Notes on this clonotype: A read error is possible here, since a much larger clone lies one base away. The CDR3, as DNA: TGCAGTGCTAGAGACTCTGGACTAGCCGATTACCAAGAGACCCAGGACTTC. Translating gives CSARDSGLADYQETQDF. The rearrangement uses TRBV20-1 and TRBJ2-5, with 8 positions matching TRBD2. CDR3 size: 17 residues. CDR1 is DFQATT and CDR2 is SNEGSKA in the germline V gene (reference sequence).

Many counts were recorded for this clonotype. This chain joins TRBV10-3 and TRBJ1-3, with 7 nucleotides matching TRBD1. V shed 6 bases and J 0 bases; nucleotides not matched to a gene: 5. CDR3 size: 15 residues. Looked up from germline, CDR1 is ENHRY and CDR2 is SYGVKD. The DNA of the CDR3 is TGTGCCATCAGGGGGACAGCCTACTCTGGAAACACCATATATTTT. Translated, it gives CAIRGTAYSGNTIYF.

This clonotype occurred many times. The CDR3 bases are TGCAGCGTTTCGGGACAGGGGGCCGAGCAGTACTTC. Translated: CSVSGQGAEQYF. J is TRBJ2-7 and V is TRBV29-1, with TRBD1 matching 12 bases. J lost 6 bases, V lost 5 bases, and 2 bases had no gene match. From germline, CDR1 is SQVTM and CDR2 ANQGSEA. The CDR3 has 12 amino acids.

CDR3 coding DNA: TGTGCCAGCAGTTTTCGACGCACCACCTCCTACGAGCAGTACTTC. This sequence encodes CASSFRRTTSYEQYF. The chain recombines TRBV6-5 with TRBJ2-7; D gene unclear. The V and J ends lost 4 bases and 0 bases respectively, with 13 bases between them. CDR1 and CDR2 from the germline V gene are MNHEY and SVGAGI. The CDR3 is 15 amino acids.

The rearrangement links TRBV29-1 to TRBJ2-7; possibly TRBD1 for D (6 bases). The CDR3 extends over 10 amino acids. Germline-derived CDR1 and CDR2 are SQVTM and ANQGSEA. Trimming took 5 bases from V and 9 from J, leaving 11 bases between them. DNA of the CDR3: TGCAGCGTTTATAAAGGGGGGCAGTACTTC. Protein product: CSVYKGGQYF.

CDR3 loop: CATSRAGYQETQYF. The CDR3 bases are TGTGCCACCAGCAGAGCGGGCTACCAAGAGACCCAGTACTTC. The chain employs TRBV15 and TRBJ2-5; D ambiguous. Trimming removed 1 base from V and 0 bases from J, with 6 bases in between. This CDR3 has 14 amino acids. Germline V gene sequence: CDR1 LNHNV, CDR2 YYDKDF (reference sequence).

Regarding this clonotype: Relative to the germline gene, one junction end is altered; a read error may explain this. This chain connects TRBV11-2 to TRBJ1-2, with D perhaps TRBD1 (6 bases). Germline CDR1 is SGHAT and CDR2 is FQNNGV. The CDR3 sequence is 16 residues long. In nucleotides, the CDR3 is TGTGCCAGCAGCCTAAACGCGCTCGTGGACAGCTATGACTACACCTTC. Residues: CASSLNALVDSYDYTF.

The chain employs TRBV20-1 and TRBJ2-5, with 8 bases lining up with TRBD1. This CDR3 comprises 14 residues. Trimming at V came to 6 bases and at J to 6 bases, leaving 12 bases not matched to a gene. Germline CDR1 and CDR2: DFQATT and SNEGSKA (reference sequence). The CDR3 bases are TGCAGTGCCCACGTCCCGACAGGGGTGAAGACCCAGTACTTC. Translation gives CSAHVPTGVKTQYF.

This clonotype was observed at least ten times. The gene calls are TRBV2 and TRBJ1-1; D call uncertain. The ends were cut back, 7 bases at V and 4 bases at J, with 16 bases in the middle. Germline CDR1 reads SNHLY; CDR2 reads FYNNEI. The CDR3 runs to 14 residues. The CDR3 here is CASTKDGLGTEAFF. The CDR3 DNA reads TGTGCCAGCACCAAGGACGGGCTAGGCACTGAAGCTTTCTTT.

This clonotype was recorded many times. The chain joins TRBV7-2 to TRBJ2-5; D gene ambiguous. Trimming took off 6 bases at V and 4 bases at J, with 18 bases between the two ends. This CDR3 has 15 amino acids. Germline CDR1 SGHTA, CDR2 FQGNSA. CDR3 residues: CASRPDLGVGETQYF. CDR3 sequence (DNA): TGTGCCAGCAGACCGGATTTGGGCGTGGGAGAGACCCAGTACTTC.

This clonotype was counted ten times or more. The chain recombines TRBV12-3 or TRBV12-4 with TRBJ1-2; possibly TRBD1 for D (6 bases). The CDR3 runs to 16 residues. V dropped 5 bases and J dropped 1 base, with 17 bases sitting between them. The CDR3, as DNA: TGTGCCAGCAGTGCAGCGGGGACACTATTTAACTATGGCTACACCTTC. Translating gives CASSAAGTLFNYGYTF.